Following are 11 T cell receptor beta chains from one sample sequenced in a study of technical replicates of blood from several donors. TCRdb's copy holds only in-frame clones and misses some; the assay was immunoSEQ multiplex PCR. The repertoire holds roughly 100,000 clones, with 95% as singletons. The sequencing sample was made of T cells isolated from PBMCs. These receptors were obtained from a human donor in good health.

The rearrangement uses TRBV13 and TRBJ1-1; D is ambiguous. Germline lookup yields CDR1 PRHDT and CDR2 FYEKMQ (reference sequence). Deletions cut 4 bases from V and 0 bases from J, with 9 bases between. The CDR3 spans 14 residues. The CDR3 nucleotides read TGTGCCAGCAGCTCATGGCAGATGAACACTGAAGCTTTCTTT. This encodes CASSSWQMNTEAFF.

The V gene is TRBV19, the J gene TRBJ2-1; 9 nucleotides align to TRBD2. CDR3 size: 15 residues. Trimming took 5 bases from V and 0 from J; bases not matched to a gene: 2. Germline CDR1 LNHDA, CDR2 SQIVND (reference sequence). The CDR3 is CASSYSGSSYNEQFF. The CDR3 coding sequence is TGTGCCAGTAGTTATAGCGGGAGCTCCTACAATGAGCAGTTCTTC.

This clone was recorded a few times. The chain links TRBV19 to TRBJ1-5; possible D gene TRBD1, 6 bases. The CDR3 loop spans 13 amino acids. Germline values: CDR1 LNHDA, CDR2 SQIVND (reference sequence). V was shortened by 3 bases and J by 7 bases, with 10 bases between the two germline ends. The CDR3 protein is CASSMGGLQPQHF. CDR3 sequence (DNA): TGTGCCAGTAGTATGGGGGGGCTCCAGCCCCAGCATTTT.

The chain has TRBV27 and TRBJ1-1; TRBD1 might be the D (6 bases). Germline V CDR1 and CDR2: MNHEY, SMNVEV (reference sequence). V was pared by 0 bases and J by 8 bases, with 13 bases between. This CDR3 region has 14 residues. The chain's CDR3 is CASSLSRGRLEAFF. The CDR3 DNA sequence: TGTGCCAGCAGTTTATCCAGGGGCAGGCTAGAAGCTTTCTTT.

Only one count was recorded for this clone. The V gene is TRBV29-1, the J gene TRBJ2-1; TRBD1 matches at 8 bases. CDR1 and CDR2 from the germline V gene are SQVTM and ANQGSEA. V was clipped by 8 bases and J by 0 bases; unmatched bases: 9. This CDR3 is 15 amino acids long. CDR3 amino acids: CSSLGGQDSYNEQFF. CDR3 sequence (DNA): TGCAGCTCCCTCGGGGGACAGGACTCCTACAATGAGCAGTTCTTC.

This rearrangement joins TRBV12-2 to TRBJ2-1; TRBD2, the D gene given by the table, was not confirmed from the DNA. TRBV12-2 is a pseudogene locus. CDR3 length: 17 residues. CDR3 residues: CASRAGTSGSSYNEQFF. CDR3 nucleotide sequence: TGTGCAAGTCGCGCTGGGACTAGCGGGAGCTCCTACAATGAGCAGTTCTTC.

This rearrangement joins TRBV6-5 to TRBJ2-2; possibly TRBD1 for D (6 bases). V gave up 1 base and J gave up 5 bases, with 8 bases separating them. The length of the CDR3 is 14 residues. Germline CDR1 MNHEY, CDR2 SVGAGI. The CDR3 spells CASSYLRGTGELFF. The CDR3 DNA is TGTGCCAGCAGTTACTTGAGGGGGACCGGGGAGCTGTTTTTT.

This chain links TRBV6-5 with TRBJ1-1; a possible D gene is TRBD1 (5 bases). Trimming shortened V by 6 bases and J by 1 base, and 6 bases separated the two germline ends. The CDR3 has 12 amino acids. CDR1 and CDR2 (germline): MNHEY, SVGAGI. In DNA, the CDR3 is TGTGCCAGCAGAACAGGGAACACTGAAGCTTTCTTT. It is translated as CASRTGNTEAFF.

This clone is a singleton in its sample. The rearrangement links TRBV5-1 to TRBJ1-4; D is possibly TRBD1 (6 bases). This CDR3 is 16 amino acids long. The ends were cut back, 0 bases at V and 8 bases at J, with 17 bases in the middle. Germline V gives CDR1 SGHRS, CDR2 YFSETQ. CDR3 in amino acids: CASSLVGDTGWEKLFF. CDR3 sequence (DNA): TGCGCCAGCAGCTTGGTAGGCGATACAGGGTGGGAAAAACTGTTTTTT.

This clone was observed a single time. The chain joins TRBV7-8 to TRBJ1-2, with 7 bases aligning to TRBD1. The V and J ends lost 5 bases and 0 bases, in that order; junction bases with no gene match: 18. CDR1 is SGHVS and CDR2 is FQNEAQ in the germline V gene. The CDR3 spans 19 residues. The CDR3 DNA sequence: TGTGCCAGCAGCGTCCACCCCGCGCGACAGGGAGAGGCTAACTATGGCTACACCTTC. It yields the protein CASSVHPARQGEANYGYTF.

This sequence joins TRBV27 and TRBJ2-3; D is possibly TRBD2 (5 bases). Germline lookup yields CDR1 MNHEY and CDR2 SMNVEV (reference sequence). This CDR3 is 17 amino acids long. V lost 0 bases to trimming and J lost 5 bases, with 18 bases between them. The CDR3 here is CASSLSMDSSSRDTQYF. The CDR3 bases are TGTGCCAGCAGTTTATCGATGGACTCCTCATCTAGAGATACGCAGTATTTT.